The TCR beta chain described here comes from a study of shared T cell receptors in the human thymus. Germline lookup yields CDR1 MNHNS and CDR2 SASEGT. This CDR3 is 17 amino acids long. V lost 1 base, J lost 0 bases, and 15 bases lay in between. TCRdb's copy holds only in-frame clones and misses some; the assay was immunoSEQ multiplex PCR. Among roughly 710,000 clones listed, around 85% were seen once. The data also belong to a second study, concerning human thymus T cells.

The material sequenced was thymocytes. The TCR sequence derives from a girl under three years old with a congenital heart defect. V gene TRBV6-1 combines with J gene TRBJ1-1; a possible D gene is TRBD1 (6 bases). For the CDR3, the DNA is TGTGCCAGCAGTGAAGGCTTGGGGGGGCTACTGAACACTGAAGCTTTCTTT. It yields the protein CASSEGLGGLLNTEAFF.